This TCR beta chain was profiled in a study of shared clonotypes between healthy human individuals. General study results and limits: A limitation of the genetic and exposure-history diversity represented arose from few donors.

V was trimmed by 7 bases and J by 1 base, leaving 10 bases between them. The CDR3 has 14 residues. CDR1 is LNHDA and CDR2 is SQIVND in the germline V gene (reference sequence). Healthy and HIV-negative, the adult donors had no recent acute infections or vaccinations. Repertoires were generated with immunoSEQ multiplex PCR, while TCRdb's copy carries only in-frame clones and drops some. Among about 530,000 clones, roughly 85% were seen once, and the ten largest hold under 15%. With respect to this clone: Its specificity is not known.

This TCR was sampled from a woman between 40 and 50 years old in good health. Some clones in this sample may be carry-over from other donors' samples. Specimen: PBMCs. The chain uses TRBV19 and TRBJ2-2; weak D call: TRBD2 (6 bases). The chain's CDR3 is CASNPGRNTGELFF. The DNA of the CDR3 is TGTGCCAGTAACCCCGGGAGGAACACCGGGGAGCTGTTTTTT.